Below, 24 T cell receptor beta chains from the same sample are listed, as sequenced in a study of human T cells and chemical hapten exposure. Each CDR3 protein is one row after TCRdb ran MiXCR on the RACE reads. The table shows approximately 350,000 distinct CDR3 sequences, with about 6% occurring only once. Time point given: patch test 2, 6 weeks after DPC sensitization. This sample's treatment: therapeutic diphenylcyclopropenone sensitization with weekly scalp DPC. Sequencing was performed on whole blood, taken in connection with sensitization to the hapten diphenylcyclopropenone (DPC). The receptors stem from a woman between 18 and 29 years old with alopecia areata. Some clones in this sample may be carry-over from other donors' samples.

V gene TRBV6-2 or TRBV6-3 combines with J gene TRBJ1-5; D is possibly TRBD1 (6 bases). The CDR3 consists of 13 residues. Per the germline V gene, CDR1 is MNHEY and CDR2 is SVGEGT. Trimming removed 6 bases at V and 11 bases at J, with 17 bases between. CDR3: CASRGGRVKAQHF. The CDR3 DNA reads TGTGCCAGCAGGGGGGGCAGGGTTAAGGCCCAGCATTTT.

The chain is built from TRBV6-5 and TRBJ2-7; 10 bases are a match to TRBD1. This CDR3 spans 16 amino acids. The germline CDR1 and CDR2 sequences are MNHEY and SVGAGI. Trimming removed 2 bases from V and 2 bases from J; junction bases left unmatched: 6. The CDR3 DNA follows: TGTGCCAGCAGTTACCAAGGGGACAGGGGTGCCTACGAGCAGTACTTC. This sequence encodes CASSYQGDRGAYEQYF.

The chain uses TRBV12-3 or TRBV12-4 and TRBJ2-7, with 7 positions matching TRBD2. The trim removed 5 bases at V and 5 bases at J, leaving 6 bases unmatched. The CDR3 has 13 amino acids. Here the CDR3 reads CASSRGVQDEQYF. The CDR3 bases are TGTGCCAGCAGTCGGGGGGTGCAAGACGAGCAGTACTTC.

The V and J genes are TRBV12-3 or TRBV12-4 and TRBJ1-2; D gene unclear. V dropped 3 bases and J dropped 4 bases, with 12 bases sitting between them. The CDR3 has 14 residues. CDR3 residues: CASSLGLEIYGYTF. CDR3 DNA sequence: TGTGCCAGCAGTTTGGGATTGGAGATCTATGGCTACACCTTC.

This clonotype appeared a few times. The chain recombines TRBV2 with TRBJ1-4; D unclear. The CDR3 spans 12 residues. The germline CDR1 and CDR2 sequences are SNHLY and FYNNEI. V was clipped by 7 bases and J by 7 bases, with 10 bases between them. The CDR3 protein is CASKRESEKLFF. CDR3 DNA sequence: TGTGCCAGCAAGAGGGAGAGTGAAAAACTGTTTTTT.

This clonotype was seen a few times. The genes are TRBV29-1 and TRBJ1-1; D gene unclear. The V end lost 7 bases, the J end lost 0 bases, and 18 bases lay between the germline ends. The CDR3 loop spans 15 amino acids. Germline V lookup: CDR1 SQVTM, CDR2 ANQGSEA. The CDR3 DNA reads TGCAGCGGCGGGTCCCAACCAGGTATGAACACTGAAGCTTTCTTT. Residues: CSGGSQPGMNTEAFF.

This clonotype occurred many times. The chain is built from TRBV7-8 and TRBJ1-5, with a weak D call TRBD1 (6 bases). The CDR3 runs 16 residues. The V end lost 2 bases, the J end lost 6 bases, and 17 bases lay between the germline ends. Germline V gene sequence: CDR1 SGHVS, CDR2 FQNEAQ. This CDR3 is CASSLSRDNNAQPQHF. Written as DNA, the CDR3 is TGTGCCAGCAGCTTAAGCAGGGACAACAATGCTCAGCCCCAGCATTTT.

The CDR3 reads CASSRQGWGYNEQFF. The CDR3 nucleotides are TGTGCCAGCAGCCGTCAGGGTTGGGGCTACAATGAGCAGTTCTTC. This rearrangement joins TRBV7-2 to TRBJ2-1, with a weak D call TRBD1 (5 bases). The CDR3 runs to 15 residues. The V gene lost 5 bases and the J gene lost 3 bases, with 14 bases spanning the gap. Germline lookup yields CDR1 SGHTA and CDR2 FQGNSA.

This clonotype was picked up many times. The chain employs TRBV7-6 and TRBJ1-3, with unresolved D. This CDR3 comprises 14 residues. V dropped 4 bases and J dropped 4 bases, with 11 bases sitting between them. CDR1 is SGHVS, CDR2 FNYEAQ, per germline. DNA for the CDR3: TGTGCCAGCAGCTCTCCGGCCGAGGGAAACACCATATATTTT. Amino acids: CASSSPAEGNTIYF.

This clonotype was counted only a few times. V is TRBV10-3 and J is TRBJ1-3, with D unresolved. The ends were cut back, 1 base at V and 0 bases at J, with 7 bases in the middle. Looked up from germline, CDR1 is ENHRY and CDR2 is SYGVKD. The length of the CDR3 is 15 residues. The CDR3 bases are TGTGCCATCAGTGAGTTCGGCAGCTCTGGAAACACCATATATTTT. This gives the protein CAISEFGSSGNTIYF.

This clonotype was seen a few times. CDR3 coding DNA: TGTGCCAGCAGCTCAGCAGGGGGGAACGGCAATTCACCCCTCCACTTT. This translates into CASSSAGGNGNSPLHF. The rearrangement uses TRBV11-1 and TRBJ1-6; the match to TRBD1 covers 7 bases. Germline V gene sequence: CDR1 SGHAT, CDR2 FQDESV (reference sequence). The length of the CDR3 is 16 residues. Trimming at V came to 4 bases and at J to 7 bases, leaving 10 bases not matched to a gene.

This clonotype has just a few counts. This chain links TRBV7-8 with TRBJ1-4; weak D call: TRBD1 (5 bases). Germline loops: CDR1 SGHVS, CDR2 FQNEAQ. This CDR3 is 12 amino acids long. The germline V and J ends were trimmed by 5 bases and 13 bases, with 14 bases remaining between them. CDR3 coding DNA: TGTGCCAGCAGCCAACGGACAATCCCACTGTTTTTT. Translating it yields CASSQRTIPLFF.

This clonotype was detected many times. The V and J genes are TRBV12-3 or TRBV12-4 and TRBJ1-2; TRBD1 agrees at 8 bases. Germline trimming cut 6 bases from V and 2 bases from J; bases unmatched to any gene: 8. This CDR3 has 15 residues. As DNA, the CDR3 is TGTGCCAGCAGCCAGGGGGCTGGGGGAAACTATGGCTACACCTTC. Protein sequence: CASSQGAGGNYGYTF.

This clonotype was recorded at least ten times. The CDR3 region is CASRGQGGTGELFF. CDR3 nucleotides: TGCGCCAGCAGAGGACAGGGGGGCACCGGGGAGCTGTTTTTT. This rearrangement joins TRBV5-1 to TRBJ2-2; 10 bases fit TRBD1. Trimming took 5 bases from V and 4 from J; bases not matched to a gene: 2. Germline V gene data show CDR1 as SGHRS and CDR2 as YFSETQ. The CDR3 loop spans 14 amino acids. The whole variable domain, filled in from reference TRBV5-1 and TRBJ2-2, reads KAGVTQTPRYLIKTRGQQVTLSCSPISGHRSVSWYQQTPGQGLQFLFEYFSETQRNKGNFPGRFSGRQFSNSRSEMNVSTLELGDSALYLCASRGQGGTGELFFGEGSRLTVL.

This clonotype was observed many times. The genes are TRBV6-2 or TRBV6-3 and TRBJ2-3; TRBD2 might be the D (6 bases). This CDR3 spans 15 amino acids. CDR1 and CDR2 (germline): MNHEY, SVGEGT. The ends were cut back, 4 bases at V and 3 bases at J, with 14 bases in the middle. The CDR3 DNA reads TGTGCCAGCAGTTTATCGCGGGGTGCGACAGATACGCAGTATTTT. The encoded protein is CASSLSRGATDTQYF.

This clonotype showed up many times. The genes are TRBV6-5 and TRBJ1-2; tentatively, D is TRBD1 (6 bases). Germline V lookup: CDR1 MNHEY, CDR2 SVGAGI. The V end lost 0 bases, the J end lost 4 bases, and 12 bases lay between the germline ends. The CDR3 totals 15 residues. CDR3 in DNA: TGTGCCAGCAGTTACTCGAAGGCAGGGGTCTATGGCTACACCTTC. This codes for CASSYSKAGVYGYTF.

This chain connects TRBV27 to TRBJ2-7; possible D gene TRBD2, 6 bases. Germline-derived CDR1 and CDR2 are MNHEY and SMNVEV (reference sequence). The CDR3 runs 15 residues. V gave up 5 bases and J gave up 0 bases, with 14 bases separating them. CDR3 nucleotide sequence: TGTGCCAGCAGTCCGGGACTGACGAGCTCCTACGAGCAGTACTTC. Residues: CASSPGLTSSYEQYF.

This clonotype was seen repeatedly, ten times or more. The V and J genes are TRBV6-5 and TRBJ2-7; 7 bases are a match to TRBD1. With 2 bases clipped from V and 3 bases from J, the junction kept 7 bases outside the gene matches. The CDR3 is 15 amino acids. The germline V gene has CDR1 MNHEY and CDR2 SVGAGI. CDR3 residues: CASSYQGRQGYEQYF. CDR3 sequence (DNA): TGTGCCAGCAGTTACCAGGGGAGACAGGGCTACGAGCAGTACTTC.

This clonotype was counted ten times or more. V gene TRBV7-2 combines with J gene TRBJ2-6, with D maybe TRBD1 (5 bases). The germline V gene has CDR1 SGHTA and CDR2 FQGNSA. Trimming took 5 bases from V and 4 from J, leaving 12 bases between them. The CDR3 runs 15 residues. CDR3 bases: TGTGCCAGCAGCCCCACAGGCTCCGGGGCCAACGTCCTGACTTTC. This gives the protein CASSPTGSGANVLTF.

This clonotype was picked up a small number of times. This chain uses TRBV7-6 with TRBJ1-2, with D maybe TRBD1 (5 bases). The CDR3 runs 16 residues. Trimming left V 5 bases short and J 2 bases short, with 18 bases between. Germline CDR1 reads SGHVS; CDR2 reads FNYEAQ. CDR3 bases: TGTGCCAGCAGCCCTAGAGGCCGGACACAAAACTATGGCTACACCTTC. Residues: CASSPRGRTQNYGYTF.

In this sample, this clonotype turned up many times. The rearrangement joins TRBV12-3 or TRBV12-4 to TRBJ2-2, with D uncertain. V gave up 4 bases and J gave up 1 base, with 7 bases separating them. The CDR3 has 14 residues. CDR3 in amino acids: CASSWLLNTGELFF. The CDR3 DNA follows: TGTGCCAGCAGTTGGTTACTGAACACCGGGGAGCTGTTTTTT.

The chain links TRBV6-2 or TRBV6-3 to TRBJ2-1; 7 bases agree with TRBD1. Germline CDR1 reads MNHEY; CDR2 reads SVGEGT. This CDR3 region has 15 residues. The J segment lost 5 bases and the V segment lost 2 bases, leaving 6 bases of the junction unmatched. CDR3 amino acids: CASSYVATGNNEQFF. The CDR3 DNA sequence: TGTGCCAGCAGTTACGTGGCGACAGGGAACAATGAGCAGTTCTTC.

This clonotype was detected many times. The V and J genes are TRBV4-1 and TRBJ1-1; D is uncertain. The CDR3 extends over 16 amino acids. Deletions cut 2 bases from V and 4 bases from J, with 17 bases between. Germline V CDR1 and CDR2: MGHRA, YSYEKL. The CDR3 reads CASSQIWVVEATEAFF. The CDR3 nucleotides read TGCGCCAGCAGCCAAATATGGGTAGTAGAGGCCACTGAAGCTTTCTTT.

The gene calls are TRBV18 and TRBJ2-2, with unresolved D. This CDR3 is 14 amino acids long. With 3 bases removed from V and 0 bases from J, the gap between germline ends came to 5 bases. Germline assignment: CDR1 KGHSH and CDR2 LQKENI. This CDR3 is CASSPFANTGELFF. The CDR3, as DNA: TGTGCCAGCTCACCGTTCGCGAACACCGGGGAGCTGTTTTTT.